The TCR beta chain under discussion was sequenced for a study of blood T cell repertoires in COVID-19. Study overall: T cells, B-cell-depleted T cells, or PBMCs supplied cDNA or gDNA.

Repertoires were generated with immunoSEQ multiplex PCR, while TCRdb's copy carries only in-frame clones and drops some. The sample contains fewer than 250,000 clones, roughly four fifths of which appear only once. With V trimmed by 0 bases and J by 5 bases, 5 bases remained unmatched. This CDR3 is built from 16 residues. Germline CDR1 and CDR2: SGHKS and YYEKEE (reference sequence). The receptor was derived from a woman in her 50s who had been exposed to COVID-19. The V gene is TRBV5-5, the J gene TRBJ1-6; the match to TRBD1 covers 7 bases. The sample consisted of PBMCs or T cells enriched from blood (not recorded which). CDR3 DNA sequence: TGTGCCAGCAGCTTGGCGATGGGACAGAATAATTCACCCCTCCACTTT. Amino acid sequence: CASSLAMGQNNSPLHF.